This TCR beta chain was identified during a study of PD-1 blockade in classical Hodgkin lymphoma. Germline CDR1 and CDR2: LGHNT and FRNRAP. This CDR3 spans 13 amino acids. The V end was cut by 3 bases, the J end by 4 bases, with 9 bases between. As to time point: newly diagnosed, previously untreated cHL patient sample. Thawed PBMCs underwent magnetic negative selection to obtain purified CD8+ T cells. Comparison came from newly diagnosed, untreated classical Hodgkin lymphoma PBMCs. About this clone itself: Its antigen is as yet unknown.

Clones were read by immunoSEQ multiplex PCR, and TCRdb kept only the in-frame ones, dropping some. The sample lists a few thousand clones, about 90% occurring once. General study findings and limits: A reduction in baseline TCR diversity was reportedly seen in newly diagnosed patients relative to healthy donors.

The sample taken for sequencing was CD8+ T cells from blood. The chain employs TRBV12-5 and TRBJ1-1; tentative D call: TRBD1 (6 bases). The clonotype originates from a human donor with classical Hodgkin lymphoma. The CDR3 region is CASGFAGATEAFF. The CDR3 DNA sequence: TGTGCTAGTGGTTTCGCAGGGGCCACTGAAGCTTTCTTT. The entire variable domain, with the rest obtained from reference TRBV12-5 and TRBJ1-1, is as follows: DARVTQTPRHKVTEMGQEVTMRCQPILGHNTVFWYRQTMMQGLELLAYFRNRAPLDDSGMPKDRFSAEMPDATLATLKIQPSEPRDSAVYFCASGFAGATEAFFGQGTRLTVV.